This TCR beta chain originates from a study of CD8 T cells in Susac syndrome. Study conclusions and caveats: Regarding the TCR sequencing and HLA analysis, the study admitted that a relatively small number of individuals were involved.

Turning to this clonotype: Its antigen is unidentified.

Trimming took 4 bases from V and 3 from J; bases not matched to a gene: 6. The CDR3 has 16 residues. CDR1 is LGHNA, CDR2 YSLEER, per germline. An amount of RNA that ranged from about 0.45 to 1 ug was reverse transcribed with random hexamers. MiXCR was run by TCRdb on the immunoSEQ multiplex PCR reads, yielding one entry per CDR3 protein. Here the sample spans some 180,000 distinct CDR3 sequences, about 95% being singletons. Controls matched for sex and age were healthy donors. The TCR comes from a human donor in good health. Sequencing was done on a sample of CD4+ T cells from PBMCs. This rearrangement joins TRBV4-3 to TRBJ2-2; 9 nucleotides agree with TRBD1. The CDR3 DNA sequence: TGCGCCAGCAGCCGAGGACAGGGGTGGTACACCGGGGAGCTGTTTTTT. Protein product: CASSRGQGWYTGELFF.